The 20 T cell receptor beta chains below come from one sample, sequenced in a study of siplizumab effects on memory and regulatory T cells (dated by TCRdb to the late 2010s). The library was made by the immunoSEQ multiplex PCR assay. Here the immuneACCESS table is served through TCRdb, limited to in-frame sequences with V and J called. Missing clones are a known gap in these copies; in checked studies unresolved V genes cover under half, and the rest lacks a known reason. In this sample the table shows about 100,000 clones, over 85% of which occur a single time. The ten largest make up approximately 0.62% of the sample. What was sequenced was Tregs sorted from blood. The source of these receptors is a human donor in good health.

The chain is built from TRBV7-9 and TRBJ1-3; D not certain. Germline V gene sequence: CDR1 SEHNR, CDR2 FQNEAQ (reference sequence). The V and J ends lost 0 bases and 0 bases respectively, with 9 bases between them. This CDR3 spans 16 amino acids. The CDR3 spells CASSLAGTFSGNTIYF. Written as DNA, the CDR3 is TGTGCCAGCAGCTTAGCAGGAACCTTCTCTGGAAACACCATATATTTT.

The rearrangement joins TRBV7-9 to TRBJ2-5; TRBD1 aligns across 8 bases. Germline V gene data show CDR1 as SEHNR and CDR2 as FQNEAQ (reference sequence). The J segment lost 3 bases and the V segment lost 1 base, leaving 7 bases of the junction unmatched. The CDR3 totals 16 residues. This chain's CDR3 is CASSLVFGQGKETQYF. The CDR3 nucleotides read TGTGCCAGCAGCTTAGTATTTGGACAGGGCAAAGAGACCCAGTACTTC.

The rearrangement uses TRBV6-6 and TRBJ2-7; no firm D call. This CDR3 contains 15 residues. Germline-derived CDR1 and CDR2 are MNHNY and SVGAGI (reference sequence). Trimming left V 5 bases short and J 2 bases short, with 16 bases between. The CDR3 region has the DNA TGTGCCAGCAGTGCCCCCGCTACCTCTACCTACGAGCAGTACTTC. It yields the protein CASSAPATSTYEQYF.

This chain uses TRBV7-2 with TRBJ2-5; 12 bases are a match to TRBD2. From germline, CDR1 is SGHTA and CDR2 FQGNSA. The CDR3 extends over 15 amino acids. V was pared by 3 bases and J by 3 bases, with 2 bases of the junction left unmatched. CDR3 in DNA: TGTGCCAGCAGCTTCGGACTAGCGGGGAAAGAGACCCAGTACTTC. Protein product: CASSFGLAGKETQYF.

The chain uses TRBV6-1 and TRBJ1-5, with 8 bases fitting TRBD1. The CDR3 is made up of 14 amino acids. The V gene end was trimmed by 7 bases and the J gene end by 3 bases; junction bases not matched to a gene: 5. Germline-derived CDR1 and CDR2 are MNHNS and SASEGT. CDR3 nucleotides: TGTGCCAGCAAACGGACAGGGCTCAATCAGCCCCAGCATTTT. Amino acids: CASKRTGLNQPQHF.

J is TRBJ2-7 and V is TRBV20-1; no clear D. Trimming removed 3 bases at V and 1 base at J, with 1 base between. Germline loops: CDR1 DFQATT, CDR2 SNEGSKA (reference sequence). The CDR3 runs to 10 residues. CDR3 coding DNA: TGCAGTGCTAGTTCCTACGAGCAGTACTTC. It translates to CSASSYEQYF.

J is TRBJ2-3 and V is TRBV5-4; 7 positions match TRBD1. This CDR3 contains 16 residues. CDR1 is SGHNT and CDR2 is YYREEE in the germline V gene (reference sequence). V lost 4 bases and J lost 2; bases outside the gene matches: 10. As DNA, the CDR3 is TGTGCCAGCAGCGTGCCTCGACAGGGATACACAGATACGCAGTATTTT. It is translated as CASSVPRQGYTDTQYF. Supplemented by reference TRBV5-4 and TRBJ2-3, the full variable domain reads ETGVTQSPTHLIKTRGQQVTLRCSSQSGHNTVSWYQQALGQGPQFIFQYYREEENGRGNFPPRFSGLQFPNYSSELNVNALELDDSALYLCASSVPRQGYTDTQYFGPGTRLTVL.

V and J are TRBV7-9 and TRBJ2-3; D remains ambiguous. The CDR3 covers 16 residues. Trimming pared 1 base from V and 2 bases from J, leaving 13 bases between. The germline V gene has CDR1 SEHNR and CDR2 FQNEAQ (reference sequence). CDR3 loop: CASSLGSGSVTDTQYF. CDR3 nucleotide sequence: TGTGCCAGCAGCTTAGGGTCGGGTTCGGTCACAGATACGCAGTATTTT.

This chain connects TRBV5-1 to TRBJ2-1; TRBD2 matches at 7 bases. Germline V gene lookup returns CDR1 SGHRS and CDR2 YFSETQ. The junction had 12 bases not matched to a gene; V was cut back by 4 bases and J by 5 bases. There are 16 residues in the CDR3. The CDR3 spells CASSRELAYSNNEQFF. The DNA of the CDR3 is TGCGCCAGCAGCAGGGAACTAGCGTATTCCAACAATGAGCAGTTCTTC.

This sequence joins TRBV2 and TRBJ1-1; D perhaps matches TRBD1 (5 bases). The ends were cut back, 8 bases at V and 8 bases at J, with 9 bases in the middle. The V gene's germline CDR1 is SNHLY and CDR2 FYNNEI. This CDR3 has 10 amino acids. The CDR3 loop reads CASRDGEAFF. CDR3 nucleotide sequence: TGTGCCAGCCGGGACGGAGAAGCTTTCTTT.

V is TRBV6-1 and J is TRBJ2-5; D is possibly TRBD2 (5 bases). The CDR3 loop spans 16 amino acids. Germline assignment: CDR1 MNHNS and CDR2 SASEGT. The V and J ends lost 1 base and 5 bases respectively, with 17 bases between them. CDR3 DNA sequence: TGTGCCAGCAGTGAAGTTCTAGTCCGATCGGGGGAGACCCAGTACTTC. It specifies CASSEVLVRSGETQYF.

The chain couples TRBV30 to TRBJ1-3; 7 bases fit TRBD1. There are 16 residues in the CDR3. CDR1 and CDR2 from the germline V gene are GTSNPN and SVGIG (reference sequence). The V segment lost 2 bases and the J segment 5 bases; nucleotides outside the gene matches: 12. The CDR3 reads CAWSNSRTGFRNTIYF. CDR3 coding DNA: TGTGCCTGGAGTAATTCCCGGACAGGCTTCCGAAACACCATATATTTT.

This clone appeared a single time. The rearrangement links TRBV11-2 to TRBJ2-2; D not resolved. Trimming pared 4 bases from V and 5 bases from J, leaving 11 bases between. Germline assignment: CDR1 SGHAT and CDR2 FQNNGV. The CDR3 spans 14 residues. As DNA, the CDR3 is TGTGCCAGCAGCTCTCTCCTCGGGACCGGGGAGCTGTTTTTT. Its protein product is CASSSLLGTGELFF.

J is TRBJ1-2 and V is TRBV6-6; 7 bases map to TRBD1. V was clipped by 2 bases and J by 8 bases; unmatched bases: 14. The CDR3 covers 16 residues. CDR1 is MNHNY and CDR2 is SVGAGI in the germline V gene (reference sequence). CDR3 loop: CASSYTSRGLSGGYTF. In nucleotides, the CDR3 is TGTGCCAGCAGTTACACATCAAGGGGGCTTTCGGGAGGCTACACCTTC.

The V and J genes are TRBV6-1 and TRBJ2-5; D is undetermined. CDR1 is MNHNS, CDR2 SASEGT, per germline. This CDR3 contains 13 residues. The V and J ends lost 6 bases and 5 bases respectively, with 13 bases between them. CDR3 bases: TGTGCCAGCAGGCCTGGTAGTATGGAGACCCAGTACTTC. Translating gives CASRPGSMETQYF.

V usage is TRBV6-6 and J usage is TRBJ2-5, with TRBD2 as a possible D gene (6 bases). V gave up 0 bases and J gave up 7 bases, with 9 bases separating them. The germline gives CDR1 MNHNY, CDR2 SVGAGI (reference sequence). CDR3 length: 13 residues. CDR3: CASSYSRGGTQYF. In nucleotides, the CDR3 is TGTGCCAGCAGTTACTCGCGGGGAGGGACCCAGTACTTC.

The count of this clone is one. Written as DNA, the CDR3 is TGTGCCAGCAGCACCAATCCCGGGACAGGGTACGAGCAGTACTTC. Protein product: CASSTNPGTGYEQYF. The V call is TRBV5-5, the J call TRBJ2-7, with TRBD1 matching over 9 bases. Germline trimming cut 4 bases from V and 4 bases from J; bases unmatched to any gene: 9. Germline CDR1 and CDR2: SGHKS and YYEKEE (reference sequence). The CDR3 totals 15 residues.

CDR3 nucleotides: TGTGCCAGTTTTGAAGCGGGAGGCACAGATACGCAGTATTTT. Translation gives CASFEAGGTDTQYF. V usage is TRBV5-6 and J usage is TRBJ2-3; 8 positions agree with TRBD2. The CDR3 is 14 amino acids. From germline, CDR1 is SGHDT and CDR2 YYEEEE. V trimming: 8 bases; J trimming: 1 base; junction bases outside the gene matches: 6. The full variable domain, with the rest looked up from reference TRBV5-6 and TRBJ2-3, is DAGVTQSPTHLIKTRGQQVTLRCSPKSGHDTVSWYQQALGQGPQFIFQYYEEEERQRGNFPDRFSGHQFPNYSSELNVNALLLGDSALYLCASFEAGGTDTQYFGPGTRLTVL.

The rearrangement links TRBV6-1 to TRBJ2-5; maybe TRBD1 (5 bases). Germline assignment: CDR1 MNHNS and CDR2 SASEGT. Trimming cost V 7 bases and J 5 bases, with 11 bases left between them. The CDR3 spans 12 residues. CDR3 in amino acids: CASKGAGETQYF. The CDR3 bases are TGTGCCAGCAAAGGGGCAGGGGAGACCCAGTACTTC.

The V gene is TRBV27, the J gene TRBJ1-2; 10 nucleotides agree with TRBD1. Germline V gene lookup returns CDR1 MNHEY and CDR2 SMNVEV (reference sequence). This CDR3 has 14 amino acids. Germline trimming cut 6 bases from V and 1 base from J; bases unmatched to any gene: 2. CDR3 region: CASRRDRGNYGYTF. CDR3 nucleotides: TGTGCCAGCAGGAGGGACAGGGGTAACTATGGCTACACCTTC.